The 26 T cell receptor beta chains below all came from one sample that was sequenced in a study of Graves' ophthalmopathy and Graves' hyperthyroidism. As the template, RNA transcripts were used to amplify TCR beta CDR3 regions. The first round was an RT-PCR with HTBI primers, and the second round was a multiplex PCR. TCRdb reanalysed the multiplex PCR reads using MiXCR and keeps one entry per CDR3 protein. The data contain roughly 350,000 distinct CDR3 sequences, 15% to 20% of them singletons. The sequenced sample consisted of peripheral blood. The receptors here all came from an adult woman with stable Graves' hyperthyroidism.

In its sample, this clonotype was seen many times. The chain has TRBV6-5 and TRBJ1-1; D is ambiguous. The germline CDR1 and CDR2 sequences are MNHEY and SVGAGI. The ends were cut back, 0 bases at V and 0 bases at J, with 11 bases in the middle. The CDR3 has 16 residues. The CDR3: CASSYSKYLLNTEAFF. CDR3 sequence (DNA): TGTGCCAGCAGTTACTCGAAATACCTGTTGAACACTGAAGCTTTCTTT.

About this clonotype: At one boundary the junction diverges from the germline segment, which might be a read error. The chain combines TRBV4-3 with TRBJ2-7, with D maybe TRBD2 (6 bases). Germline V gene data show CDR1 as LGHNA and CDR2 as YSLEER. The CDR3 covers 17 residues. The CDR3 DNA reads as TGCGCCAGCAGCCAAGATCGGGTTGGTAGCGGCTCCTACGATCAGTACTTC. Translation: CASSQDRVGSGSYDQYF.

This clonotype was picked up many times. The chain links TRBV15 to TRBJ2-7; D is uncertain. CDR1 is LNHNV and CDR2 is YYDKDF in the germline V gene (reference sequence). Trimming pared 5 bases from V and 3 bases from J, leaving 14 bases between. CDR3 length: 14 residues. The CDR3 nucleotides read TGTGCCACCAGCCAAGATGTGGGGTTCTACGAGCAGTACTTC. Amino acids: CATSQDVGFYEQYF.

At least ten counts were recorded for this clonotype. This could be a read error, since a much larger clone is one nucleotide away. Here the CDR3 reads CASIYRAEQYF. DNA for the CDR3: TGTGCCAGCATTTACAGGGCCGAGCAGTACTTC. The rearrangement joins TRBV28 to TRBJ2-7, with D maybe TRBD1 (6 bases). Trimming removed 7 bases from V and 6 bases from J, with 10 bases in between. Germline loops: CDR1 MDHEN, CDR2 SYDVKM. The CDR3 is made up of 11 amino acids.

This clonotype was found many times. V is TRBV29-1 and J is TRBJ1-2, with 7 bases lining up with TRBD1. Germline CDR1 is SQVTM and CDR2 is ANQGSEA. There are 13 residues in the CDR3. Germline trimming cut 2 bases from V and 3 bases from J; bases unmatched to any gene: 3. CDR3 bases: TGCAGCGTTGAAAGGCAGGGGGACTATGGCTACACCTTC. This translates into CSVERQGDYGYTF.

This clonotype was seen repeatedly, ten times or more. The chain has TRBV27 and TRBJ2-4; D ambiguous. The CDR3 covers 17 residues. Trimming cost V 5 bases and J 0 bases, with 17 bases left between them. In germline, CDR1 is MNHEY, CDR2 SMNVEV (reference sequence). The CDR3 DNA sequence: TGTGCCAGCAGTCCGAGCCCCTTTCGCATAGCCAAAAACATTCAGTACTTC. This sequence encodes CASSPSPFRIAKNIQYF.

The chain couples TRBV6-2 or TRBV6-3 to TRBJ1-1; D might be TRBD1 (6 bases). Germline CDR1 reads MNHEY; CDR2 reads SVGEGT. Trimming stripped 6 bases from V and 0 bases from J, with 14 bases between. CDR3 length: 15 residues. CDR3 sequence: CASSSRGTLNTEAFF. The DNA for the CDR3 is TGTGCCAGCAGCTCCCGGGGGACATTGAACACTGAAGCTTTCTTT.

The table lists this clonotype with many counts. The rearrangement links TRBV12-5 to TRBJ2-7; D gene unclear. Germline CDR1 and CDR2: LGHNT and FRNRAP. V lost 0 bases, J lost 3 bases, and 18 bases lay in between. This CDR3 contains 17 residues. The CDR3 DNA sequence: TGTGCTAGTGGTTTGGTACAACATTTCATGTACGACTACGAGCAGTACTTC. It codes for CASGLVQHFMYDYEQYF.

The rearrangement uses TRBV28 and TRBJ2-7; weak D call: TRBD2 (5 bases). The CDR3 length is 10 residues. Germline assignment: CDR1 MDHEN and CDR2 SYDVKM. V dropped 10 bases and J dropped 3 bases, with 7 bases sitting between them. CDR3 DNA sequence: TGTGCCACCCGGGGCTACGAGCAGTACTTC. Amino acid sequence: CATRGYEQYF.

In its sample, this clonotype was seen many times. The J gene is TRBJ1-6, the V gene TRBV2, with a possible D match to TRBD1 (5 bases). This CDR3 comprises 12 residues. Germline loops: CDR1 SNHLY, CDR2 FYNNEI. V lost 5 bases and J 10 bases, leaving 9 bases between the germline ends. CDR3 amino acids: CASSQRDSPLHF. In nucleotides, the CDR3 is TGTGCCAGCAGTCAAAGGGACTCACCCCTCCACTTT.

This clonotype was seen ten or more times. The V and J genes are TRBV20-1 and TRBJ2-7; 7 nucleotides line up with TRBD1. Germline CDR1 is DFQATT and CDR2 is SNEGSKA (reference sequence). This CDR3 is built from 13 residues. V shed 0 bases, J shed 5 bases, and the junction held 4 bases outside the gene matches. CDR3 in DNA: TGCAGTGCTAGAGAAGGACAGGACCACGAGCAGTACTTC. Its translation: CSAREGQDHEQYF.

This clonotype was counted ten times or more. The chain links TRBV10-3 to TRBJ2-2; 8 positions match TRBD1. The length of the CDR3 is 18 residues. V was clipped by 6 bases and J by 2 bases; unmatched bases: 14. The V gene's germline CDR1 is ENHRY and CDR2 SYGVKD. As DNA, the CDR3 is TGTGCCATCAGCCCCCCCACCAAGGACAGGGACAACACCGGGGAGCTGTTTTTT. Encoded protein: CAISPPTKDRDNTGELFF.

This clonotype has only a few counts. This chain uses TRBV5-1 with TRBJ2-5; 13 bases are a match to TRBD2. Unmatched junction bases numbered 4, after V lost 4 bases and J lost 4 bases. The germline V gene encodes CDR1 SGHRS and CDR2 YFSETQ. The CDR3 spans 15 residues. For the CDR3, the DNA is TGCGCCAGCAGCGTACTAGCGGGAGGGGGAGAGACCCAGTACTTC. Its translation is CASSVLAGGGETQYF.

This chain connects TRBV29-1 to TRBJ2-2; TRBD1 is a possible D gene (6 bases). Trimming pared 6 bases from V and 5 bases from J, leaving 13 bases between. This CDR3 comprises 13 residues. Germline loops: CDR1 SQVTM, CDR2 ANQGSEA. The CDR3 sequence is CSVTTGRTGELFF. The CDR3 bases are TGCAGCGTCACGACAGGAAGGACCGGGGAGCTGTTTTTT.

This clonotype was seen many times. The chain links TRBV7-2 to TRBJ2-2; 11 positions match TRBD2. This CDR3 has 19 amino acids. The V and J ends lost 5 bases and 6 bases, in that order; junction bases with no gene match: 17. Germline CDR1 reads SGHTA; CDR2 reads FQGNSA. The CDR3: CASSHLEGTSGKRSGELFF. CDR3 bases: TGTGCCAGCAGCCACCTCGAAGGGACTAGCGGAAAGAGGTCCGGGGAGCTGTTTTTT.

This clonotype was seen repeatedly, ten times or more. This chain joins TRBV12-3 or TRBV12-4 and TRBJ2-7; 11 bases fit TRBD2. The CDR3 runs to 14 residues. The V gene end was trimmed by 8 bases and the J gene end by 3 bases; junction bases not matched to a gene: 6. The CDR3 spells CASRGTSGLYEQYF. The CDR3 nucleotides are TGTGCCAGCCGGGGGACTAGCGGTCTCTACGAGCAGTACTTC.

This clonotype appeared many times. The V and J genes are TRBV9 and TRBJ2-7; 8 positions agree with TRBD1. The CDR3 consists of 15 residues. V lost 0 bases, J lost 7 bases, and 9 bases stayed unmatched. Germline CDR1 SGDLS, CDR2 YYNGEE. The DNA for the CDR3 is TGTGCCAGCAGCGTAGGGGCAGGGGGCTCGGGGGAGCAGTACTTC. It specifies CASSVGAGGSGEQYF.

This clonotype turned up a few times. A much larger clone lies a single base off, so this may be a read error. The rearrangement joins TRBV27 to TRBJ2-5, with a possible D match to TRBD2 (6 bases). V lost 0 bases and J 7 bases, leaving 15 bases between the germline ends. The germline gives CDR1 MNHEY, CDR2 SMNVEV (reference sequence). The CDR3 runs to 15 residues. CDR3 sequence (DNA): TGTGCCAGCAGTTTATCTTGGGACCCGGGGGTGACCCAGTACTTC. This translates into CASSLSWDPGVTQYF.

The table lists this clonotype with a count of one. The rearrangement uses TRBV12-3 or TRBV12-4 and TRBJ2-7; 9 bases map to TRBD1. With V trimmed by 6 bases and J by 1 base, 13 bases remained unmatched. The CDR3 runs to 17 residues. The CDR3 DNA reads TGTGCCAGCAGCCTCTTACAGGGGGCCCTCTTATCCTACGAGCAGTACTTC. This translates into CASSLLQGALLSYEQYF.

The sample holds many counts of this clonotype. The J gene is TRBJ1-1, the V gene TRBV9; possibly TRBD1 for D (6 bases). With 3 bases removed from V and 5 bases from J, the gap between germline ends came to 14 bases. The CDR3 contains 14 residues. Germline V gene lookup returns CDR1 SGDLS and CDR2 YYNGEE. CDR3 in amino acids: CASSAQQGGTEAFF. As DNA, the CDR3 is TGTGCCAGCAGCGCCCAACAGGGAGGGACTGAAGCTTTCTTT.

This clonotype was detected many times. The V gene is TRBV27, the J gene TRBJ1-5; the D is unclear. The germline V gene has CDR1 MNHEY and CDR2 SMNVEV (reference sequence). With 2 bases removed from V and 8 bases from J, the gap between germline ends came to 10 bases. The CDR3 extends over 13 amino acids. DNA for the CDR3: TGTGCCAGCAGTTTAGGGCAGAGTAAGCCCCAGCATTTT. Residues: CASSLGQSKPQHF.

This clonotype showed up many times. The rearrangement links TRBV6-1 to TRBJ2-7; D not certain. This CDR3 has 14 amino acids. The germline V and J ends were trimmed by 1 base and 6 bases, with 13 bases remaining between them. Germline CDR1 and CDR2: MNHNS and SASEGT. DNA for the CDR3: TGTGCCAGCAGTGAAGGTCCGTTTATGGGCGAGCAGTACTTC. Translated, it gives CASSEGPFMGEQYF.

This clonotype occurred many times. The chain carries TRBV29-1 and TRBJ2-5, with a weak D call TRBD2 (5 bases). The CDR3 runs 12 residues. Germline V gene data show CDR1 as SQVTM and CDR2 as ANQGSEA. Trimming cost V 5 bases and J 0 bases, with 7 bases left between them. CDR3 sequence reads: CSVQRNQETQYF. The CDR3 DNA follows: TGCAGCGTTCAGCGGAACCAAGAGACCCAGTACTTC. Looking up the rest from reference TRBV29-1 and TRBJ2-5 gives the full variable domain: SAVISQKPSRDICQRGTSLTIQCQVDSQVTMMFWYRQQPGQSLTLIATANQGSEATYESGFVIDKFPISRPNLTFSTLTVSNMSPEDSSIYLCSVQRNQETQYFGPGTRLLVL.

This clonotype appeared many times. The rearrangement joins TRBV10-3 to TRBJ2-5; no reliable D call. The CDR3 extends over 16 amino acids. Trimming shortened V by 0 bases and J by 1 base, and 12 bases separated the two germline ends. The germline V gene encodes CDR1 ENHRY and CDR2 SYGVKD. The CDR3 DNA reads TGTGCCATCAGTGAGTCGGAACAGACCCTCCAAGAGACCCAGTACTTC. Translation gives CAISESEQTLQETQYF.

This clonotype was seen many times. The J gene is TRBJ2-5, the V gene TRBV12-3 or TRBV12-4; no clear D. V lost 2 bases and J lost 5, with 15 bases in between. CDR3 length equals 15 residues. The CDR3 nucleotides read TGTGCCAGCAGTTTAATAGGTCTGGTAGAGGAGACCCAGTACTTC. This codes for CASSLIGLVEETQYF.

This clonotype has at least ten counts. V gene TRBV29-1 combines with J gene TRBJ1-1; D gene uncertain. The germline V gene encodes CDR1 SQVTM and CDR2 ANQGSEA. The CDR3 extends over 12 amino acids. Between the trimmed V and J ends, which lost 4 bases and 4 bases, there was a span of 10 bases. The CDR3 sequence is CSVGSTGTEAFF. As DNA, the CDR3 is TGCAGCGTTGGAAGTACGGGCACTGAAGCTTTCTTT.